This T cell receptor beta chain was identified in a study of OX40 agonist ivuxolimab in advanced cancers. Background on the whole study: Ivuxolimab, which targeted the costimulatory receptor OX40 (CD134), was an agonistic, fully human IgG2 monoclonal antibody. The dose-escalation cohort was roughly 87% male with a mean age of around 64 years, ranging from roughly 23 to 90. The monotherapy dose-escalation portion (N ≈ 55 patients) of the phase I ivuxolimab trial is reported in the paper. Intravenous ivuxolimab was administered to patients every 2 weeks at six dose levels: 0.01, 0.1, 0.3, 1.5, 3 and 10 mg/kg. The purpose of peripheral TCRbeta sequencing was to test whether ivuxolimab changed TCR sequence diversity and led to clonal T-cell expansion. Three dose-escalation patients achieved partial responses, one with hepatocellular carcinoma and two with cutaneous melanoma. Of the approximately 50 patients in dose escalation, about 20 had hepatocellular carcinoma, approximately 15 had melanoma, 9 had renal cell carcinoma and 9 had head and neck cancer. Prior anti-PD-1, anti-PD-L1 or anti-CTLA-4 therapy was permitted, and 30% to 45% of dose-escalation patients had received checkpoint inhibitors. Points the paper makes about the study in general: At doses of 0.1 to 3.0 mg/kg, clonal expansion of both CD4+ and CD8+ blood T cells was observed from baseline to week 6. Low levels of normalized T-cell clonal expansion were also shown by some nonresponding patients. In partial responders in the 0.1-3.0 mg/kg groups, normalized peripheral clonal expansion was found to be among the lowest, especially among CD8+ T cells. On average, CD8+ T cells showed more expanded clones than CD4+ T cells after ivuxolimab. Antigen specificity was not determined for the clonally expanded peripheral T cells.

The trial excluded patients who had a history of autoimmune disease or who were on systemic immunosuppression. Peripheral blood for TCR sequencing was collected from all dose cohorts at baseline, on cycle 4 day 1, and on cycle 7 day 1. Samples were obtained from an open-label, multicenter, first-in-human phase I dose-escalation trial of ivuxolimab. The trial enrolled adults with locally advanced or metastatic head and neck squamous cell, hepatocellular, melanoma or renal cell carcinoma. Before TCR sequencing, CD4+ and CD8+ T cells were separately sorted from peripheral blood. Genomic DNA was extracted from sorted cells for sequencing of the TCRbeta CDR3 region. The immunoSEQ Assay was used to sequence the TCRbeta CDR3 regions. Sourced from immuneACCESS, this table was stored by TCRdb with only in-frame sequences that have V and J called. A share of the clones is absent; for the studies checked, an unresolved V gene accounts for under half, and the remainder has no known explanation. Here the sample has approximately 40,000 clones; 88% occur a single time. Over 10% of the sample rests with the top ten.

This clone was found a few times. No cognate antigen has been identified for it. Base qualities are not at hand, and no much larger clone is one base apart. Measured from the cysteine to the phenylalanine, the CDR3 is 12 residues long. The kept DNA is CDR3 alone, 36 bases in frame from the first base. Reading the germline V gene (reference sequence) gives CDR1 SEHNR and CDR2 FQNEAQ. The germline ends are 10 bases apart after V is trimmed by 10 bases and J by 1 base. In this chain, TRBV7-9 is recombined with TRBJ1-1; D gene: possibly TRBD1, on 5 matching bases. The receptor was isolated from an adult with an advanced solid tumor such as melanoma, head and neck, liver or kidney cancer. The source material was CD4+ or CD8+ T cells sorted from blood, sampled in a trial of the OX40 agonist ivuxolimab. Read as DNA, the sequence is TGTGCCACCTTGACAGAGAACACTGAAGCTTTCTTT. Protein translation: CATLTENTEAFF.